Below, 20 T cell receptor beta chains from the same sample are listed, as sequenced in a study of cytomegalovirus exposure and HLA in healthy donors. Vbeta (60) and Jbeta (13) primers were used in the PCR. Sequencing was performed with immunoSEQ multiplex PCR; in TCRdb, only in-frame clones are kept and a portion is missing. The sample gives over 250,000 clones, 72% of which show up once; around 2.3% is in the top ten. Specimen: PBMCs. These TCRs come from a female donor in good health and CMV-seronegative.

The chain has TRBV10-1 and TRBJ2-7; no clear D. CDR3 length equals 14 residues. The ends were cut back, 4 bases at V and 1 base at J, with 11 bases in the middle. Germline-derived CDR1 and CDR2 are WNHNN and SYGVQD (reference sequence). CDR3 residues: CASSGSLGSYEQYF. The DNA for the CDR3 is TGCGCCAGCAGTGGGAGTCTTGGATCCTACGAGCAGTACTTC.

The CDR3, as DNA: TGCGCCAGCAGCCAAGGATCGGGACTTATCCCTGAAGCTTTCTTT. This codes for CASSQGSGLIPEAFF. The chain couples TRBV4-1 to TRBJ1-1; D perhaps matches TRBD1 (5 bases). V was clipped by 1 base and J by 6 bases, with 15 bases between them. This CDR3 spans 15 amino acids. Germline lookup yields CDR1 MGHRA and CDR2 YSYEKL.

This clone was picked up a small number of times. The genes are TRBV13 and TRBJ1-1; the D gene is possibly TRBD1 (6 bases). Trimming took 4 bases from V and 5 from J, leaving 20 bases between them. CDR3 length: 16 residues. Germline CDR1 and CDR2: PRHDT and FYEKMQ (reference sequence). CDR3 bases: TGTGCCAGCAGCTCCGGGGAGGGTACAAGGGGGACTGAAGCTTTCTTT. The encoded protein is CASSSGEGTRGTEAFF.

The chain recombines TRBV11-3 with TRBJ1-2, with D possibly TRBD1 on 6 matching bases. The CDR3 is 16 residues long. Looked up from germline, CDR1 is SGHNT and CDR2 is YENEEA. V lost 2 bases, J lost 6 bases, and 19 bases lay in between. The CDR3, as DNA: TGTGCCAGCAGCTTACGGACAGCTCAAAGGGTCCATGGCTACACCTTC. As protein: CASSLRTAQRVHGYTF.

The table lists this clone with a count of one. V and J are TRBV14 and TRBJ1-5, with D perhaps matching TRBD1 (6 bases). CDR1 SGHDN and CDR2 FVKESK come from the germline V gene. This CDR3 has 17 amino acids. Trimming left V 3 bases short and J 0 bases short, with 15 bases between. Written as DNA, the CDR3 is TGTGCCAGCAGCCACCGACAGGAACGCTATAGCAATCAGCCCCAGCATTTT. Amino acid sequence: CASSHRQERYSNQPQHF.

This clone has just one count. The CDR3 DNA follows: TGCGCCAGCAGCCCGGGGGGGGCTGGAAACACCATATATTTT. This gives the protein CASSPGGAGNTIYF. The rearrangement links TRBV5-1 to TRBJ1-3; D might be TRBD1 (5 bases). CDR3 length equals 14 residues. Germline-derived CDR1 and CDR2 are SGHRS and YFSETQ. Trimming shortened V by 4 bases and J by 2 bases, and 10 bases separated the two germline ends. Looking up the rest from reference TRBV5-1 and TRBJ1-3 gives the full variable domain: KAGVTQTPRYLIKTRGQQVTLSCSPISGHRSVSWYQQTPGQGLQFLFEYFSETQRNKGNFPGRFSGRQFSNSRSEMNVSTLELGDSALYLCASSPGGAGNTIYFGEGSWLTVV.

This sequence joins TRBV12-5 and TRBJ2-7; 8 bases are a match to TRBD1. Germline V CDR1 and CDR2: LGHNT, FRNRAP. V shed 6 bases and J 0 bases; nucleotides not matched to a gene: 7. This CDR3 spans 15 amino acids. The DNA of the CDR3 is TGTGCTAGTGGCGCGGGGACAGGCCTCTCCTACGAGCAGTACTTC. Translation: CASGAGTGLSYEQYF.

The chain is built from TRBV7-2 and TRBJ2-1; a possible D gene is TRBD2 (6 bases). CDR3 size: 15 residues. Germline assignment: CDR1 SGHTA and CDR2 FQGNSA. V dropped 4 bases and J dropped 0 bases, with 10 bases sitting between them. The CDR3 sequence is CASSWGLSSYNEQFF. The CDR3 DNA reads as TGTGCCAGCAGCTGGGGACTCAGCTCCTACAATGAGCAGTTCTTC. Using reference TRBV7-2 and TRBJ2-1 for the parts outside the CDR3, the full variable domain is GAGVSQSPSNKVTEKGKDVELRCDPISGHTALYWYRQSLGQGLEFLIYFQGNSAPDKSGLPSDRFSAERTGGSVSTLTIQRTQQEDSAVYLCASSWGLSSYNEQFFGPGTRLTVL.

The chain is built from TRBV6-5 and TRBJ1-2; D is unresolved. There are 13 residues in the CDR3. V lost 2 bases and J lost 8, with 12 bases in between. Germline assignment: CDR1 MNHEY and CDR2 SVGAGI. In DNA, the CDR3 is TGTGCCAGCAGTTACGACCGGGGAAGAGGCTACACCTTC. As protein: CASSYDRGRGYTF.

This clone occurred a few times. The V call is TRBV6-1, the J call TRBJ2-5; D unresolved. Near its end, the DNA agrees better with TRBJ2-7, so the J call may be wrong. The V gene's germline CDR1 is MNHNS and CDR2 SASEGT. The CDR3 extends over 13 amino acids. CDR3 amino acids: CASSIQASYEQYF. The CDR3 nucleotides read TGTGCCAGCAGCATTCAAGCTTCCTACGAGCAGTACTTC.

V and J are TRBV9 and TRBJ1-2, with 9 bases matching TRBD1. The V segment lost 4 bases and the J segment 3 bases; nucleotides outside the gene matches: 10. The CDR3 runs to 16 residues. The V gene's germline CDR1 is SGDLS and CDR2 YYNGEE. The DNA for the CDR3 is TGTGCCAGCAGCTCCCCTCCCGGGACAGGGTACTATGGCTACACCTTC. Protein sequence: CASSSPPGTGYYGYTF. The whole variable domain, filled in from reference TRBV9 and TRBJ1-2, reads DSGVTQTPKHLITATGQRVTLRCSPRSGDLSVYWYQQSLDQGLQFLIQYYNGEERAKGNILERFSAQQFPDLHSELNLSSLELGDSALYFCASSSPPGTGYYGYTFGSGTRLTVV.

The chain's CDR3 is CASSFRTSGRDYNEQFF. The DNA of the CDR3 is TGTGCCAGCAGCTTTAGGACTAGCGGGAGAGATTACAATGAGCAGTTCTTC. The chain couples TRBV7-9 to TRBJ2-1, with 13 nucleotides matching TRBD2. The CDR3 spans 17 residues. The germline V gene has CDR1 SEHNR and CDR2 FQNEAQ (reference sequence). V lost 3 bases and J lost 4; bases outside the gene matches: 6.

This chain uses TRBV5-1 with TRBJ2-7; TRBD1 matches 8 bases. The V segment lost 4 bases and the J segment 6 bases; nucleotides outside the gene matches: 9. The CDR3 runs to 14 residues. The V gene's germline CDR1 is SGHRS and CDR2 YFSETQ. Written as DNA, the CDR3 is TGCGCCAGCAGCCAGATGACAGGGGAGGCCGAGCAGTACTTC. Amino acids: CASSQMTGEAEQYF.

The CDR3 nucleotides are TGTGCCAGCGCGCGGGAGCATGAGCAGTTCTTC. Encoded protein: CASAREHEQFF. The chain is built from TRBV27 and TRBJ2-1; the match to TRBD2 covers 7 bases. Losses at the gene ends were 8 bases for V and 8 bases for J; bases not matched to a gene: 3. The CDR3 consists of 11 residues. The germline CDR1 and CDR2 sequences are MNHEY and SMNVEV (reference sequence).

This chain links TRBV27 with TRBJ2-5, with 7 bases lining up with TRBD2. The J segment lost 5 bases and the V segment lost 4 bases, leaving 1 base of the junction unmatched. CDR3 length equals 12 residues. From germline, CDR1 is MNHEY and CDR2 SMNVEV (reference sequence). CDR3 protein: CASSWGGETQYF. In nucleotides, the CDR3 is TGTGCCAGCAGTTGGGGAGGGGAGACCCAGTACTTC.

A single count supports this clone. The rearrangement uses TRBV19 and TRBJ2-7; 7 bases are shared with TRBD1. The CDR3 runs to 15 residues. The junction had 10 bases not matched to a gene; V was cut back by 4 bases and J by 4 bases. From germline, CDR1 is LNHDA and CDR2 SQIVND (reference sequence). The CDR3 reads CASSRAGTVPYEQYF. CDR3 in DNA: TGTGCCAGTAGTAGAGCCGGGACAGTCCCATACGAGCAGTACTTC.

This rearrangement joins TRBV10-1 to TRBJ2-7; 8 nucleotides align to TRBD2. CDR1 is WNHNN and CDR2 is SYGVQD in the germline V gene (reference sequence). V lost 0 bases, J lost 6 bases, and 10 bases stayed unmatched. There are 16 residues in the CDR3. In DNA form, the CDR3 reads TGCGCCAGCAGTGAGTCGAGAGCGGGAGTATCATCCGAGCAGTACTTC. This codes for CASSESRAGVSSEQYF.

The chain uses TRBV7-2 and TRBJ1-2; 9 bases agree with TRBD1. After removal of 5 bases from V and 4 bases from J, the junction contained 5 bases not matched to a gene. Germline V lookup: CDR1 SGHTA, CDR2 FQGNSA. This CDR3 is 14 amino acids long. The CDR3: CASSPRQGGYGYTF. The CDR3, as DNA: TGTGCCAGCAGCCCCAGACAGGGGGGCTATGGCTACACCTTC.

This clone was detected a few times. J is TRBJ1-4 and V is TRBV2, with TRBD1 matching 7 bases. The CDR3 totals 14 residues. Per the germline V gene, CDR1 is SNHLY and CDR2 is FYNNEI. The trim removed 3 bases at V and 6 bases at J, leaving 4 bases unmatched. For the CDR3, the DNA is TGTGCCAGCAGTGAGGGTCAGGGGGATGAAAAACTGTTTTTT. Translated, it gives CASSEGQGDEKLFF.

About this clone itself: At one end the junction does not follow the germline gene, possibly because of a read error. The CDR3 spells CSSSSTGNTEAFF. The CDR3 nucleotides are TGTTCCAGCAGCAGTACAGGGAACACTGAAGCTTTCTTT. This rearrangement joins TRBV7-9 to TRBJ1-1; a possible D gene is TRBD1 (5 bases). In germline, CDR1 is SEHNR, CDR2 FQNEAQ (reference sequence). The CDR3 consists of 13 residues. The entire variable domain, with the rest obtained from reference TRBV7-9 and TRBJ1-1, is as follows: DTGVSQNPRHKITKRGQNVTFRCDPISEHNRLYWYRQTLGQGPEFLTYFQNEAQLEKSRLLSDRFSAERPKGSFSTLEIQRTEQGDSAMYLCSSSSTGNTEAFFGQGTRLTVV.